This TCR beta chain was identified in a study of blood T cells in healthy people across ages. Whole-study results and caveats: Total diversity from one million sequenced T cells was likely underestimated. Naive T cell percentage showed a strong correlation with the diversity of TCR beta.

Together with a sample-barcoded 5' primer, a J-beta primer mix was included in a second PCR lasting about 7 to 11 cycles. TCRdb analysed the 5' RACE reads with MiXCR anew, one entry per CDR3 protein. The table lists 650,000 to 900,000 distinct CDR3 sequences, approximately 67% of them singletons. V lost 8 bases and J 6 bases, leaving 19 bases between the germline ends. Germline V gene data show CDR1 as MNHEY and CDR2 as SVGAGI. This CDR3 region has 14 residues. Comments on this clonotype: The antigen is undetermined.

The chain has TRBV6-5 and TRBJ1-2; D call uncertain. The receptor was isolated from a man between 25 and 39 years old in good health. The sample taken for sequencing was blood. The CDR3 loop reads CASSSWGEVDGYTF. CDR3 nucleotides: TGTGCCAGCTCCTCATGGGGAGAGGTAGATGGCTACACCTTC.